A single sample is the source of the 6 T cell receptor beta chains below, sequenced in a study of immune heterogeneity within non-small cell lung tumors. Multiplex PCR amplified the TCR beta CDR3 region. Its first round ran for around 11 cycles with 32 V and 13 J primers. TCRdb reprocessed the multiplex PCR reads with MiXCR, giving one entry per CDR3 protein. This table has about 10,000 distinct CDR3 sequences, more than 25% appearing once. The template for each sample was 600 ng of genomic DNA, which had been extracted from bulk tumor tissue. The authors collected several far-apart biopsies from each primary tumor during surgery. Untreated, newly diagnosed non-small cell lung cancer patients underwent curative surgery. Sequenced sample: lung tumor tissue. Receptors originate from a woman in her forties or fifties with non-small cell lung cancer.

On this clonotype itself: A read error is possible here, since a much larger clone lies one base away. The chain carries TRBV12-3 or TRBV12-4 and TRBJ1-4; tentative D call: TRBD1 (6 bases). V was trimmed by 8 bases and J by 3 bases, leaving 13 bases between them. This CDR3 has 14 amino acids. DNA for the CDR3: TGTGCCAGCGACCTACAGGGTCCTAATGAAAAACTGTTTTTT. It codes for CASDLQGPNEKLFF.

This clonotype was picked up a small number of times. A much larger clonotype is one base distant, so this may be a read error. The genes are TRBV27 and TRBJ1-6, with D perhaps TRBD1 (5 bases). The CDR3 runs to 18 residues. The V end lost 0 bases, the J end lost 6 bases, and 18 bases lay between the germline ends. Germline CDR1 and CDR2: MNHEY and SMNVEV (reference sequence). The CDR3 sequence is CASSLSPGQGRGNSPLHF. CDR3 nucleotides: TGTGCCAGCAGTTTATCCCCGGGGCAGGGCAGAGGTAATTCACCCCTCCACTTT.

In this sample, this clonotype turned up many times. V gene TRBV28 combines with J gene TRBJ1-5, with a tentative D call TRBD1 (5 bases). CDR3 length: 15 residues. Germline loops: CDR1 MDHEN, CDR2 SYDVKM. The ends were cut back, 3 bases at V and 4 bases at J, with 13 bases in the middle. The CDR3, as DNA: TGTGCCAGCAGTTTCCCCTGGGGGAATAATCAGCCCCAGCATTTT. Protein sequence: CASSFPWGNNQPQHF.

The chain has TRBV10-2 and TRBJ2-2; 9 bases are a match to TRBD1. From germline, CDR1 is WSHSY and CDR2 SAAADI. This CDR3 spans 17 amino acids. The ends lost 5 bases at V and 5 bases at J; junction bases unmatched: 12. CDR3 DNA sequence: TGCGCCAGCAGTACCCATCCGGGACAGGGACGAACCGGGGAGCTGTTTTTT. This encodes CASSTHPGQGRTGELFF.

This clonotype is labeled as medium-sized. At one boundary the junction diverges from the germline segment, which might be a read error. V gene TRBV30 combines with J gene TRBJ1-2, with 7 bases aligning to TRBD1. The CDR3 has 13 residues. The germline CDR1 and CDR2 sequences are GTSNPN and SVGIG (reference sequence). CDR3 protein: CAWSVYTGDHPTF. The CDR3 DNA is TGTGCCTGGAGTGTATATACAGGGGATCACCCTACTTTC.

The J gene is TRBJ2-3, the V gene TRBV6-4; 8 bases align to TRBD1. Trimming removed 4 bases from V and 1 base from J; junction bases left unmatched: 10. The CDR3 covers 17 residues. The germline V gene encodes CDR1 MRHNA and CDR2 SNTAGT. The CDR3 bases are TGTGCCAGCAGTGTCTTCCCCCCGGGACAGGGCACAGATACGCAGTATTTT. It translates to CASSVFPPGQGTDTQYF.